This T cell receptor (beta chain) appears in the sequencing data of a study of T-cell memory formation after mild COVID-19. Background on the study: Most TCR clusters belonged to a single donor.

The germline V and J ends were trimmed by 9 bases and 2 bases, with 17 bases remaining between them. Germline V gene data show CDR1 as SGHKS and CDR2 as YYEKEE (reference sequence). The CDR3 loop spans 14 amino acids. Findings and caveats of the study: CD4+ bias marked clones expanding day 15 to 37, unlike balanced contracting clones. Some clones that responded were present in memory (sampled pre-infection), which suggests cross-reactive memory joined.

A few counts support this clonotype. What it binds is not known. Via MiXCR, TCRdb re-called the 5' RACE reads, giving one row per CDR3 protein. The data contain around 300,000 distinct CDR3 sequences, roughly an eighth of them seen just once; the ten biggest clones take up about 20%. Sequenced: PBMCs or a T cell subset sorted from them (not recorded which). The sequence was obtained from a man aged 18 to 30 who had mild COVID-19 (a few samples of this study predate the infection). Cell type and time point are not known. The V gene is TRBV5-5, the J gene TRBJ2-5; D ambiguous. The CDR3 sequence: CATTGGQIQETQYF. For the CDR3, the DNA is TGTGCCACCACGGGTGGCCAGATTCAAGAGACCCAGTACTTC. The full variable domain, with the rest looked up from reference TRBV5-5 and TRBJ2-5, is DAGVTQSPTHLIKTRGQQVTLRCSPISGHKSVSWYQQVLGQGPQFIFQYYEKEERGRGNFPDRFSARQFPNYSSELNVNALLLGDSALYLCATTGGQIQETQYFGPGTRLLVL.